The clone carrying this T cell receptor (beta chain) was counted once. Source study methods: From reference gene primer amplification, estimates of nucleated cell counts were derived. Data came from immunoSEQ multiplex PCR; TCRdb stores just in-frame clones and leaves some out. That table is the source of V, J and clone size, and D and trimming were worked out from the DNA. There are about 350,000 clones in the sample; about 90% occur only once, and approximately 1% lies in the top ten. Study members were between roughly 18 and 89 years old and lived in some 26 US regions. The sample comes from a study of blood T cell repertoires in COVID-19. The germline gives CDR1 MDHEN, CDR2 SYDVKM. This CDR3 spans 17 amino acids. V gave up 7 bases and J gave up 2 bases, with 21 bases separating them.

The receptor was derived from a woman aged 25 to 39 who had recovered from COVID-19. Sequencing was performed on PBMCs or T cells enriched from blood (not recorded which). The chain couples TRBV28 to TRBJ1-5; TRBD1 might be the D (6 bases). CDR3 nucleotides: TGTGCCAGCACTCTCCTAACGGGGGGCTGGGGCAATCAGCCCCAGCATTTT. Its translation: CASTLLTGGWGNQPQHF.